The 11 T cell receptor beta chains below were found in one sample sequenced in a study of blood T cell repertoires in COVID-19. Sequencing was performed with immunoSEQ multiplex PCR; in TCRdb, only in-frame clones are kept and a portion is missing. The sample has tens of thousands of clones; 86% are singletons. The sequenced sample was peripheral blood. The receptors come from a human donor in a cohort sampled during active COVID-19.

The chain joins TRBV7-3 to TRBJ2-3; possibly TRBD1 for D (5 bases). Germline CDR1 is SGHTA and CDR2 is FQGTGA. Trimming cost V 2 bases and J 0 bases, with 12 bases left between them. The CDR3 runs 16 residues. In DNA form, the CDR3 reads TGTGCCAGCAGCTTAGGGAAGGGGTTCAGCACAGATACGCAGTATTTT. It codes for CASSLGKGFSTDTQYF.

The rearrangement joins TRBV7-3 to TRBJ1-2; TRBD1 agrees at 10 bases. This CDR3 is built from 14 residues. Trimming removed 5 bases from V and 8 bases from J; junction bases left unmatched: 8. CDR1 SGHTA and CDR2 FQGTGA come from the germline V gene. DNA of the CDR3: TGTGCCAGCAGCCCCGGACAGGGGGTTTTAGGCTACACCTTC. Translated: CASSPGQGVLGYTF.

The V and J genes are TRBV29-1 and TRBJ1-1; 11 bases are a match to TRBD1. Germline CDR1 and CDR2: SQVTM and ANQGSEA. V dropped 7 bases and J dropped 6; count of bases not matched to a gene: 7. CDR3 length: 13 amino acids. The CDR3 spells CSASPGQGAEAFF. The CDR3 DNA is TGCAGCGCATCTCCGGGACAGGGGGCTGAAGCTTTCTTT.

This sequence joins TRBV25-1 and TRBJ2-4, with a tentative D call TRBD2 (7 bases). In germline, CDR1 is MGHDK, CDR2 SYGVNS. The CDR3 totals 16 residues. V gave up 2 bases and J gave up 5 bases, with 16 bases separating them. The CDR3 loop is CASSEAYGGGQNIQYF. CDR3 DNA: TGTGCCAGCAGTGAAGCTTATGGGGGGGGCCAAAACATTCAGTACTTC.

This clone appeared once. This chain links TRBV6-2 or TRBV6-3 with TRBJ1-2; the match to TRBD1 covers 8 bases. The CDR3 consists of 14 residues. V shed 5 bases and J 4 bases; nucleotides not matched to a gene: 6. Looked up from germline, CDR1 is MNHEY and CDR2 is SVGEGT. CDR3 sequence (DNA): TGTGCCAGCAGTCGCCTGACAGGGGTCTATGGCTACACCTTC. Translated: CASSRLTGVYGYTF.

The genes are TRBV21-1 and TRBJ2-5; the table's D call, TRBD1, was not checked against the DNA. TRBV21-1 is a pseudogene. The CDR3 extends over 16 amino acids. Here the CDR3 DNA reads TGTGCCAGCAGCATCGGACAGGGGGCAGATCCCCTTCCCCAGTACTTC. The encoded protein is CASSIGQGADPLPQYF.

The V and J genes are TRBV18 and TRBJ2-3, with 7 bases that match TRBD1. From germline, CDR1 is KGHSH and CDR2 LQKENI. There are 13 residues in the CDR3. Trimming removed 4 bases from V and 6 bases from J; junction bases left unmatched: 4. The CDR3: CASSLVDRDTQYF. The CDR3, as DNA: TGTGCCAGCTCACTGGTGGACAGGGATACGCAGTATTTT. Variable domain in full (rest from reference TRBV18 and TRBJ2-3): NAGVMQNPRHLVRRRGQEARLRCSPMKGHSHVYWYRQLPEEGLKFMVYLQKENIIDESGMPKERFSAEFPKEGPSILRIQQVVRGDSAAYFCASSLVDRDTQYFGPGTRLTVL.

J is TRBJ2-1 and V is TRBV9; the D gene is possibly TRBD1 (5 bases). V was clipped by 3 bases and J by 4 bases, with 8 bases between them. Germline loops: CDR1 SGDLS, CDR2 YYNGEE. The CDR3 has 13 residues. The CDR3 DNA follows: TGTGCCAGCAGCGGGCAGGGTTACAATGAGCAGTTCTTC. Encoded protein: CASSGQGYNEQFF.

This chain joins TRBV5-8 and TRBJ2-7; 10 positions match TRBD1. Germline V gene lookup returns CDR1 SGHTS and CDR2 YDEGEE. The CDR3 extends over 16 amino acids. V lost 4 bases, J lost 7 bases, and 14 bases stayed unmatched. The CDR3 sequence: CASSTPGQGTSGEQYF. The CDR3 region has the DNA TGTGCCAGCAGCACTCCGGGACAGGGGACTTCTGGGGAGCAGTACTTC. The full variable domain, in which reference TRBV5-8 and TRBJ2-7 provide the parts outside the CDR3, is EAGVTQSPTHLIKTRGQQATLRCSPISGHTSVYWYQQALGLGLQFLLWYDEGEERNRGNFPPRFSGRQFPNYSSELNVNALELEDSALYLCASSTPGQGTSGEQYFGPGTRLTVT.

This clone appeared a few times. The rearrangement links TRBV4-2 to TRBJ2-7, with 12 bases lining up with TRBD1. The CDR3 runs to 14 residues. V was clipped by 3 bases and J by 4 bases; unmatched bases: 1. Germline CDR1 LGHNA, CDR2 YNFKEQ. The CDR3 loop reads CASSQGQGAYEQYF. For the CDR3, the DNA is TGTGCCAGCAGCCAGGGACAGGGGGCGTACGAGCAGTACTTC.

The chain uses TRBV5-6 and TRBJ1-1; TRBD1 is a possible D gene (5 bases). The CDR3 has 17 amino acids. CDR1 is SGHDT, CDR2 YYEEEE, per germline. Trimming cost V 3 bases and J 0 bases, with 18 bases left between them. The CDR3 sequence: CASSSLAGNSMNTEAFF. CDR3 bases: TGTGCCAGCAGCTCACTCGCAGGGAACAGCATGAACACTGAAGCTTTCTTT.